This TCR beta chain derives from a study of OX40 agonist ivuxolimab in advanced cancers. About the study: The mean age was approximately 60 years, ranging from 23 to 79, with about 87% of participants male.

With 2 bases removed from V and 1 base from J, the gap between germline ends came to 15 bases. This CDR3 has 16 amino acids. Germline V gene data show CDR1 as MRHNA and CDR2 as SNTAGT. The protocol was immunoSEQ multiplex PCR, while the TCRdb copy is restricted to in-frame clones and leaves out a portion. The sample consists of 84,000 or so clones, approximately 90% of them appearing once. The sample in question was CD4+ or CD8+ T cells sorted from blood, obtained in a trial of the OX40 agonist ivuxolimab. This TCR derives from an adult with an advanced solid tumor such as melanoma, head and neck, liver or kidney cancer. This chain uses TRBV6-4 with TRBJ2-7; tentatively, D is TRBD1 or TRBD2 (7 bases each). CDR3 nucleotides: TGTGCCAGCAGTGACCCAGGGGGGGGGAGGTCCTACGAGCAGTACTTC. Translating it yields CASSDPGGGRSYEQYF.